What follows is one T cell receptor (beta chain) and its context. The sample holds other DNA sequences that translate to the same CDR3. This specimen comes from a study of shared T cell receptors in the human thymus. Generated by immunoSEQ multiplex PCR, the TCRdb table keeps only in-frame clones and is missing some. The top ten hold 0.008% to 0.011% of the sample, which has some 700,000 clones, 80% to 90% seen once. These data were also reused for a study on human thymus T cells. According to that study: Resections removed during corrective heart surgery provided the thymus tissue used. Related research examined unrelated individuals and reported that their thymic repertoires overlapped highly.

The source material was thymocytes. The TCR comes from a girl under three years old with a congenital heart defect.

DNA of the CDR3: TGCGCCAGCAGCCAAGCGGGTAGGGGAGGCTACACCTTC. It yields the protein CASSQAGRGGYTF. This chain joins TRBV4-3 and TRBJ1-2, with TRBD1 as a possible D gene (5 bases). There are 13 residues in the CDR3. Between the trimmed V and J ends, which lost 1 base and 8 bases, there was a span of 11 bases. CDR1 and CDR2 (germline): LGHNA, YSLEER.